The clone carrying this TCR beta chain was recorded a few times. This sample is part of a study of human T cells and chemical hapten exposure. TCRdb ran MiXCR on the RACE reads and lists one entry per CDR3 protein. The sample gives about 180,000 distinct CDR3 sequences, 30% of which show up once; 2.9% is in the top ten. Germline trimming cut 6 bases from V and 5 bases from J; bases unmatched to any gene: 8. The CDR3 covers 15 residues. Looked up from germline, CDR1 is LNHDA and CDR2 is SQIVND (reference sequence). Time point noted: pre-sensitization, week 0. Treatment: therapeutic diphenylcyclopropenone sensitization with weekly scalp DPC.

This TCR was recovered from a woman aged 30 to 39 with alopecia areata. Some clones in this sample may be carry-over from other donors' samples. The rearrangement links TRBV19 to TRBJ2-1; 9 bases agree with TRBD1. The material was whole blood, obtained in connection with sensitization to the hapten diphenylcyclopropenone (DPC). The CDR3, as DNA: TGTGCCAGTAGACTTGACAGGGGGGTCAACAATGAGCAGTTCTTC. Translation: CASRLDRGVNNEQFF. The complete variable domain, with remaining parts taken from reference TRBV19 and TRBJ2-1, reads DGGITQSPKYLFRKEGQNVTLSCEQNLNHDAMYWYRQDPGQGLRLIYYSQIVNDFQKGDIAEGYSVSREKKESFPLTVTSAQKNPTAFYLCASRLDRGVNNEQFFGPGTRLTVL.